This TCR beta chain originates from a study of blood T cell repertoires in COVID-19. Germline V lookup: CDR1 SGHDN, CDR2 FVKESK. V was pared by 2 bases and J by 0 bases, with 3 bases of the junction left unmatched. There are 15 residues in the CDR3. This table comes from immunoSEQ multiplex PCR, and its TCRdb copy is limited to in-frame clones, with some not included. Of about 260,000 clones in the sample, 88% were seen once. This TCR was sampled from a woman aged 45 to 65 who had recovered from COVID-19. J is TRBJ1-1 and V is TRBV14, with 7 bases aligning to TRBD1. The sample was PBMCs or T cells enriched from blood (not recorded which). The CDR3 loop is CASSQLQGMNTEAFF. In DNA, the CDR3 is TGTGCCAGCAGCCAATTACAGGGGATGAACACTGAAGCTTTCTTT.